These 28 T cell receptor beta chains were all obtained from the same sample, sequenced in a study of shared clonotypes between healthy human individuals. TCRdb's table, derived via immunoSEQ multiplex PCR, lists solely in-frame clones and lacks some. This table has approximately 1,000,000 clones, 60% to 80% appearing once. The specimen sequenced was memory CD4+ T cells from PBMCs. Subset of the sample: CD45RA-negative fraction. These receptor sequences come from a man younger than 35 in good health. Some clones in this sample may be carry-over from other donors' samples.

V usage is TRBV18 and J usage is TRBJ2-6, with D maybe TRBD2 (5 bases). Trimming pared 3 bases from V and 0 bases from J, leaving 18 bases between. The CDR3 totals 19 residues. Germline CDR1 and CDR2: KGHSH and LQKENI. The CDR3, as DNA: TGTGCCAGCTCACCGATTGGAATACTAGGGAGCTCTGGGGCCAACGTCCTGACTTTC. This gives the protein CASSPIGILGSSGANVLTF.

The chain has TRBV25-1 and TRBJ2-3; 13 bases line up with TRBD2. The ends lost 3 bases at V and 5 bases at J; junction bases unmatched: 11. Per the germline V gene, CDR1 is MGHDK and CDR2 is SYGVNS. The CDR3 has 18 residues. In DNA, the CDR3 is TGTGCCAGCAGTGACTCCCGAGGACTAGCGGGAGTTATAGATACGCAGTATTTT. It encodes CASSDSRGLAGVIDTQYF.

The CDR3: CASSPGGLPGVEQFF. CDR3 DNA sequence: TGTGCCAGTAGTCCGGGGGGACTCCCTGGGGTTGAGCAGTTCTTC. The chain is built from TRBV19 and TRBJ2-1; 7 nucleotides agree with TRBD2. CDR1 is LNHDA, CDR2 SQIVND, per germline (reference sequence). This CDR3 region has 15 residues. After removal of 5 bases from V and 9 bases from J, the junction contained 13 bases not matched to a gene.

The V gene is TRBV5-1, the J gene TRBJ2-1; a possible D gene is TRBD2 (5 bases). CDR3 size: 15 residues. V was cut by 3 bases and J by 6 bases, with 16 bases left in between. Germline V gene sequence: CDR1 SGHRS, CDR2 YFSETQ. Written as DNA, the CDR3 is TGCGCCAGCAGCTCTCTCCCGGGAATAGTCAATGAGCAGTTCTTC. Its protein is CASSSLPGIVNEQFF.

The V gene is TRBV18, the J gene TRBJ2-5; no reliable D call. Germline V lookup: CDR1 KGHSH, CDR2 LQKENI. The CDR3 runs 13 residues. Trimming shortened V by 5 bases and J by 3 bases, and 10 bases separated the two germline ends. The CDR3 nucleotides are TGTGCCAGCTCAGGTGGGGTAGAAGAGACCCAGTACTTC. Translating it yields CASSGGVEETQYF.

The chain couples TRBV12-5 to TRBJ2-3; 8 bases line up with TRBD1. Germline CDR1 LGHNT, CDR2 FRNRAP. The CDR3 sequence is 15 residues long. J gave up 5 bases and V 0 bases, and 4 bases lay outside the gene matches. The CDR3 region is CASGLVGQALDTQYF. The CDR3 nucleotides read TGTGCTAGTGGTTTGGTGGGACAGGCTTTAGATACGCAGTATTTT. The variable domain in full, with the rest retrieved from reference TRBV12-5 and TRBJ2-3, is DARVTQTPRHKVTEMGQEVTMRCQPILGHNTVFWYRQTMMQGLELLAYFRNRAPLDDSGMPKDRFSAEMPDATLATLKIQPSEPRDSAVYFCASGLVGQALDTQYFGPGTRLTVL.

The CDR3 loop reads CASSSTLAGAHEQYF. The CDR3, as DNA: TGTGCCAGCAGCTCAACCTTAGCGGGAGCCCACGAGCAGTACTTC. The chain uses TRBV7-9 and TRBJ2-7; 9 nucleotides align to TRBD2. Germline V CDR1 and CDR2: SEHNR, FQNEAQ (reference sequence). The junction had 9 bases not matched to a gene; V was cut back by 4 bases and J by 5 bases. The CDR3 consists of 15 residues.

Comment on this clone: Distinct nucleotide sequences in the sample also encode this CDR3. The chain joins TRBV28 to TRBJ2-7; D is possibly TRBD2 (5 bases). The CDR3 has 12 amino acids. Germline V gene sequence: CDR1 MDHEN, CDR2 SYDVKM. Trimming stripped 3 bases from V and 4 bases from J, with 7 bases between. The CDR3: CASSFRLYEQYF. The DNA of the CDR3 is TGTGCCAGCAGTTTCAGACTATACGAGCAGTACTTC.

The chain links TRBV7-3 to TRBJ2-1; D is unresolved. Germline V gene data show CDR1 as SGHTA and CDR2 as FQGTGA. V was shortened by 2 bases and J by 0 bases, with 8 bases between the two germline ends. CDR3 length equals 15 residues. In nucleotides, the CDR3 is TGTGCCAGCAGCTTATATTCCTCCTCCTACAATGAGCAGTTCTTC. This translates into CASSLYSSSYNEQFF.

The J gene is TRBJ2-2, the V gene TRBV5-4; 13 nucleotides line up with TRBD2. Germline CDR1 and CDR2: SGHNT and YYREEE (reference sequence). The V segment lost 4 bases and the J segment 6 bases; nucleotides outside the gene matches: 6. The CDR3 runs to 16 residues. This chain's CDR3 is CASSLGLAGAPGELFF. For the CDR3, the DNA is TGTGCCAGCAGCCTCGGACTAGCGGGAGCCCCCGGGGAGCTGTTTTTT.

The chain recombines TRBV5-1 with TRBJ2-7, with 7 bases identical to TRBD1. The CDR3 has 15 residues. CDR1 is SGHRS and CDR2 is YFSETQ in the germline V gene. V was pared by 2 bases and J by 0 bases, with 5 bases of the junction left unmatched. CDR3 protein: CASSLGTATSYEQYF. The CDR3 DNA sequence: TGCGCCAGCAGCTTAGGGACAGCTACCTCCTACGAGCAGTACTTC.

V is TRBV27 and J is TRBJ1-2, with a possible D match to TRBD1 (5 bases). The CDR3 consists of 15 residues. Looked up from germline, CDR1 is MNHEY and CDR2 is SMNVEV (reference sequence). V was shortened by 0 bases and J by 4 bases, with 12 bases between the two germline ends. Here the CDR3 reads CASSLSSAGGYGYTF. In DNA form, the CDR3 reads TGTGCCAGCAGTTTATCATCCGCGGGGGGCTATGGCTACACCTTC.

With respect to this clone: Other DNA variants within this sample encode the same CDR3. This sequence joins TRBV27 and TRBJ1-2, with D perhaps TRBD1 (6 bases). V was trimmed by 8 bases and J by 3 bases, leaving 13 bases between them. Germline lookup yields CDR1 MNHEY and CDR2 SMNVEV (reference sequence). There are 13 residues in the CDR3. The CDR3 is CASSSRGDYGYTF. CDR3 bases: TGTGCCAGCTCCTCCAGGGGAGACTATGGCTACACCTTC.

The CDR3 region has the DNA TGTGCCAGCAGTTACGGGGGATCCGAGCAGTACTTC. Amino acids: CASSYGGSEQYF. This chain uses TRBV6-6 with TRBJ2-7, with D perhaps TRBD1 or TRBD2 (5 bases each). This CDR3 has 12 residues. Germline assignment: CDR1 MNHNY and CDR2 SVGAGI (reference sequence). V lost 2 bases to trimming and J lost 6 bases, with 8 bases between them.

In its sample, this clone was seen once. This chain joins TRBV30 and TRBJ2-7; the D gene is possibly TRBD2 (6 bases). This CDR3 is built from 12 residues. Trimming pared 2 bases from V and 4 bases from J, leaving 9 bases between. The germline V gene encodes CDR1 GTSNPN and CDR2 SVGIG (reference sequence). The CDR3 DNA is TGTGCCTGGAGTCGGACTACGTACGAGCAGTACTTC. Translation: CAWSRTTYEQYF.

This chain connects TRBV7-9 to TRBJ1-2, with 7 positions matching TRBD1. The CDR3 runs 14 residues. Germline V CDR1 and CDR2: SEHNR, FQNEAQ (reference sequence). Unmatched junction bases numbered 7, after V lost 1 base and J lost 8 bases. CDR3 residues: CASSLGRGNGGYTF. The CDR3 coding sequence is TGTGCCAGCAGCTTAGGCAGGGGGAACGGAGGCTACACCTTC.

This clone has more than one count but fewer than ten. The V gene is TRBV5-5, the J gene TRBJ2-3; D uncertain. CDR3 size: 13 residues. The V and J ends lost 3 bases and 0 bases respectively, with 5 bases between them. Per the germline V gene, CDR1 is SGHKS and CDR2 is YYEKEE (reference sequence). The CDR3 is CASSWDSTDTQYF. The DNA of the CDR3 is TGTGCCAGCAGCTGGGATAGCACAGATACGCAGTATTTT.

The V and J genes are TRBV6-6 and TRBJ1-2; D call uncertain. Trimming took 6 bases from V and 0 from J, leaving 8 bases between them. This CDR3 comprises 13 residues. The germline gives CDR1 MNHNY, CDR2 SVGAGI (reference sequence). CDR3 sequence: CASRLDANYGYTF. In nucleotides, the CDR3 is TGTGCCAGCAGACTGGACGCTAACTATGGCTACACCTTC.

This chain uses TRBV7-2 with TRBJ2-7; D is possibly TRBD2 (6 bases). The CDR3 consists of 15 residues. V was clipped by 1 base and J by 3 bases, with 13 bases between them. Germline V gene lookup returns CDR1 SGHTA and CDR2 FQGNSA. Here the CDR3 reads CASSLGREAHYEQYF. For the CDR3, the DNA is TGTGCCAGCAGCTTAGGAAGGGAGGCGCACTACGAGCAGTACTTC.

DNA for the CDR3: TGTGCCAGCAGCGGGACAGCCTGGGGGTACGAGCAGTACTTC. Amino acid sequence: CASSGTAWGYEQYF. The rearrangement uses TRBV6-1 and TRBJ2-7; 7 bases align to TRBD1. The CDR3 length is 14 residues. Unmatched junction bases numbered 9, after V lost 6 bases and J lost 4 bases. Germline V gives CDR1 MNHNS, CDR2 SASEGT.

This chain connects TRBV6-6 to TRBJ2-7; D gene ambiguous. The V gene lost 2 bases and the J gene lost 2 bases, with 10 bases spanning the gap. Germline V gene data show CDR1 as MNHNY and CDR2 as SVGAGI (reference sequence). The CDR3 length is 14 residues. CDR3 in DNA: TGTGCCAGCAGTTACCGGTCGGCAGCCTACGAGCAGTACTTC. It specifies CASSYRSAAYEQYF.

This clone was recorded only once. This chain uses TRBV7-6 with TRBJ2-2, with D possibly matching TRBD1 (6 bases). The CDR3 is made up of 15 amino acids. Looked up from germline, CDR1 is SGHVS and CDR2 is FNYEAQ. The V and J ends lost 4 bases and 6 bases respectively, with 15 bases between them. The CDR3 spells CASSSTGSRAGELFF. The DNA of the CDR3 is TGTGCCAGCAGCTCAACAGGGTCCAGGGCCGGGGAGCTGTTTTTT. The variable domain in full, with the rest retrieved from reference TRBV7-6 and TRBJ2-2, is GAGVSQSPRYKVTKRGQDVALRCDPISGHVSLYWYRQALGQGPEFLTYFNYEAQQDKSGLPNDRFSAERPEGSISTLTIQRTEQRDSAMYRCASSSTGSRAGELFFGEGSRLTVL.

Remarks on this clone: Other DNA sequences of this sample code for an identical CDR3. The chain uses TRBV2 and TRBJ2-1, with unresolved D. Germline V CDR1 and CDR2: SNHLY, FYNNEI. V lost 4 bases and J 0 bases, leaving 10 bases between the germline ends. The CDR3 is 15 residues long. Here the CDR3 reads CASSAERSSYNEQFF. CDR3 bases: TGTGCCAGCAGTGCCGAAAGGAGCTCCTACAATGAGCAGTTCTTC.

CDR3 loop: CASRDDTGNYGYTF. The CDR3 DNA is TGTGCCAGTAGAGACGACACAGGGAACTATGGCTACACCTTC. This chain uses TRBV19 with TRBJ1-2, with a possible D match to TRBD1 (6 bases). The CDR3 runs to 14 residues. V lost 6 bases, J lost 2 bases, and 13 bases lay in between. CDR1 and CDR2 from the germline V gene are LNHDA and SQIVND (reference sequence).

A remark on this clone: Other DNA sequences within the sample encode an identical CDR3. The chain uses TRBV30 and TRBJ2-3; D uncertain. Per the germline V gene, CDR1 is GTSNPN and CDR2 is SVGIG (reference sequence). This CDR3 is 11 amino acids long. Trimming left V 3 bases short and J 4 bases short, with 5 bases between. CDR3 DNA: TGTGCCTGGAGCGCGGCAGATACGCAGTATTTT. Its protein is CAWSAADTQYF.

V gene TRBV5-1 combines with J gene TRBJ2-7; D may be TRBD1 or TRBD2 (6 bases each). The CDR3 runs 13 residues. Germline V gene data show CDR1 as SGHRS and CDR2 as YFSETQ. V was clipped by 4 bases and J by 4 bases, with 12 bases between them. The CDR3 spells CASSRGTYYEQYF. The CDR3 DNA is TGCGCCAGCAGCCGCGGGACATATTACGAGCAGTACTTC.

As for this clone: The sample carries other DNA sequences with the same CDR3. The V gene is TRBV28, the J gene TRBJ1-1, with D maybe TRBD1 (5 bases). Between the trimmed V and J ends, which lost 2 bases and 0 bases, there was a span of 7 bases. Germline V gives CDR1 MDHEN, CDR2 SYDVKM. The CDR3 has 14 amino acids. CDR3 sequence reads: CASSLGGVNTEAFF. The CDR3 DNA is TGTGCCAGCAGTTTAGGAGGGGTGAACACTGAAGCTTTCTTT.

V and J are TRBV30 and TRBJ2-2; D is ambiguous. This CDR3 comprises 15 residues. CDR1 is GTSNPN and CDR2 is SVGIG in the germline V gene (reference sequence). The V end was cut by 2 bases, the J end by 5 bases, with 15 bases between. As DNA, the CDR3 is TGTGCCTGGAGTAGCACAGACGTGAATACCGGGGAGCTGTTTTTT. It codes for CAWSSTDVNTGELFF.